These T cell receptor beta chains were read from a single sample in a study of T cell clones after liver transplantation. Assay used: immunoSEQ multiplex PCR; TCRdb lists only in-frame clones, some missing. Of around 71,000 clones in the sample, about 80% were seen once. The sequences come from CD4+ T cells from blood, collected 12 months after liver transplant. Receptors originate from a human patient who received a liver transplant. Some T cells may possibly be graft donor cells. Each CDR3 is given with its conserved first and last residue. The order of the fields is D gene, J gene, clone size, V gene, CDR3 DNA, CDR3 protein. The D gene is left open where the match is weak. Clone size is shown for a subset of rows, as once, few, many or a class of expanded clone.

-,TRBJ1-1,-,TRBV27,TGTGCCAGCAGTCCACCACAGACCTGGGGCACTGAAGCTTTCTTT,CASSPPQTWGTEAFF
TRBD1,TRBJ1-1,-,TRBV5-6,TGTGCCAGCAGCCGGGACAGGGTCCCTGAAGCTTTCTTT,CASSRDRVPEAFF
TRBD1,TRBJ2-1,-,TRBV4-1,TGCGCCAGCAGCCCCGGGGGCAGGGGGCTGCGCTCCTACAATGAGCAGTTCTTC,CASSPGGRGLRSYNEQFF
TRBD1,TRBJ2-6,-,TRBV25-1,TGTGCCAGCAGTGAAACAGGGGACTCTGGGGCCAACGTCCTGACTTTC,CASSETGDSGANVLTF
-,TRBJ1-6,-,TRBV27,TGTGCCAGCAGTTCTCCTCGCGGGGGAAGCTCCTATAATTCACCCCTCCACTTT,CASSSPRGGSSYNSPLHF
-,TRBJ2-5,-,TRBV19,TGTGCCAGTAGTATAGACGTAGAGGAGACCCAGTACTTC,CASSIDVEETQYF
TRBD1,TRBJ2-7,-,TRBV10-3,TGTGCCATCAGTAATGCCGGGACAGGGGGCTACGAGCAGTACTTC,CAISNAGTGGYEQYF
TRBD2,TRBJ2-1,-,TRBV6-1,TGTGCCAGCAGCTCCGGGACTAGCTCCTACAATGAGCAGTTCTTC,CASSSGTSSYNEQFF
-,TRBJ1-1,-,TRBV5-1,TGCGCCAGCAGCTTGGTTGGGGCGTTCGGAGCTTTCTTT,CASSLVGAFGAFF
-,TRBJ2-7,-,TRBV28,TGTGCCAGCAGTCTAAATTCCGGGACGGTCCCCTACGAGCAGTACTTC,CASSLNSGTVPYEQYF
TRBD2,TRBJ2-7,-,TRBV6-1,TGTGCCAGCAGCCCCGCGGGAGCAGTCTACGAGCAGTACTTC,CASSPAGAVYEQYF
-,TRBJ2-5,-,TRBV7-2,TGTGCCAGCAGCTTGGGCCGGGCCGAGACCCAGTACTTC,CASSLGRAETQYF
TRBD2,TRBJ2-7,-,TRBV5-4,TGTGCCAGCAGTTTTGGGATAGCGGGAGTAACCCACGAGCAGTACTTC,CASSFGIAGVTHEQYF
-,TRBJ2-7,-,TRBV18,TGTGCCAGCTCACCACTTCAGGACCTGGACGAGCAGTACTTC,CASSPLQDLDEQYF
-,TRBJ2-7,few,TRBV7-3,TGTGCCAGCAGCTTACGACCCGGAGGGGAGCAGTACTTC,CASSLRPGGEQYF
TRBD2,TRBJ2-1,-,TRBV25-1,TGTGCCAGCAGTGCGCCGGGACTAGCGGCCAATGAGCAGTTCTTC,CASSAPGLAANEQFF
TRBD1,TRBJ1-4,-,TRBV4-2,TGTGCCAGCAGCTCTCGGGACAGGGGGAAAACTAATGAAAAACTGTTTTTT,CASSSRDRGKTNEKLFF